This record covers a single TCR beta chain. The sample originates from a study of T cells in Graves' hyperthyroidism and ophthalmopathy. The CDR3 spans 13 residues. CDR1 is SEHNR, CDR2 FQNEAQ, per germline (reference sequence). The V gene lost 4 bases and the J gene lost 11 bases, with 16 bases spanning the gap. It was RNA transcripts that yielded the amplified TCR beta CDR3 regions. When the TCR CDR3 underwent first-round RT-PCR, the HTBI primer set was used. TCRdb fed the multiplex PCR reads into MiXCR, producing one record per CDR3 protein. The table records roughly 100,000 distinct CDR3 sequences, 47% of them present only once.

V gene TRBV7-9 combines with J gene TRBJ2-3, with D perhaps TRBD1 (6 bases). This clonotype was sampled from a man in his forties or fifties with Graves' hyperthyroidism. Sample: blood. CDR3 nucleotide sequence: TGTGCCAGCAGCTCGGACAGCTACAATGAGCAGTATTTT. This codes for CASSSDSYNEQYF.